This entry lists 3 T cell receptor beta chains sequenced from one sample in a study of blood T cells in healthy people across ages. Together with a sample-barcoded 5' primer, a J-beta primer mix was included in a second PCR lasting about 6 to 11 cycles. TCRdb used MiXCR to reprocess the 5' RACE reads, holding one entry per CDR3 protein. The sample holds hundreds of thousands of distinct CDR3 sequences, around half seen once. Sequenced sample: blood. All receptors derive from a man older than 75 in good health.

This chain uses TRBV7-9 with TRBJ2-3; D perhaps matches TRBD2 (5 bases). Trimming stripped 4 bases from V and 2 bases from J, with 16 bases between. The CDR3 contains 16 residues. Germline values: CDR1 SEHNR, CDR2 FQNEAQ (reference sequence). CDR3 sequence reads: CASSSGGRLTTDTQYF. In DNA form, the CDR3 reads TGTGCCAGCAGCTCAGGCGGGCGACTTACCACAGATACGCAGTATTTT.

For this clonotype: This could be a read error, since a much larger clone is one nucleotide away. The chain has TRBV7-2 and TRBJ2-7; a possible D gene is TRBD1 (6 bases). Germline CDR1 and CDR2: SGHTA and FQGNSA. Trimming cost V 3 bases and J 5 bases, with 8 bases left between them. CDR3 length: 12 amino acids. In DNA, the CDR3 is TGTGCCAGCAGCTTTAACAGGGACGAGCAGTACTTC. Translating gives CASSFNRDEQYF.

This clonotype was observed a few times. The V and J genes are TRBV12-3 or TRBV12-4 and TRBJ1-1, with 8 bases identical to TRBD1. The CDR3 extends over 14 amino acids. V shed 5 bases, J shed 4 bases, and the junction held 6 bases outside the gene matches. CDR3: CASSRTGRPTEAFF. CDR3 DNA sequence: TGTGCCAGCAGTAGGACAGGGCGACCCACTGAAGCTTTCTTT.